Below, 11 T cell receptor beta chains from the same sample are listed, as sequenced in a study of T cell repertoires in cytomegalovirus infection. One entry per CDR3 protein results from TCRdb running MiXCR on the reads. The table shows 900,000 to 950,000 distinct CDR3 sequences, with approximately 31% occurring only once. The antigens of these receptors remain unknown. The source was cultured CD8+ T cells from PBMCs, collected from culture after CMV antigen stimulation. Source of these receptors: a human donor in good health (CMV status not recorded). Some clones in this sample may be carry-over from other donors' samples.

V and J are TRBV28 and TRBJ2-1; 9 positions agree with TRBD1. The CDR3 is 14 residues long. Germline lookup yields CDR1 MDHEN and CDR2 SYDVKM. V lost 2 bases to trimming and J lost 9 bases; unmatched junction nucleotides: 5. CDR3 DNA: TGTGCCAGCAGTTTACGGGACAGGGTGGTTGAGCAGTTCTTC. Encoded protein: CASSLRDRVVEQFF.

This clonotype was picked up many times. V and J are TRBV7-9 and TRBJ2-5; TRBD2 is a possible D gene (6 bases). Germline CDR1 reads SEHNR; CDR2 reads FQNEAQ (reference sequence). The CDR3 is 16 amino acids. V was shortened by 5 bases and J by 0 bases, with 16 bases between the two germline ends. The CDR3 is CASSPPGGENQETQYF. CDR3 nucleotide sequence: TGTGCCAGCAGCCCCCCCGGAGGGGAAAACCAAGAGACCCAGTACTTC. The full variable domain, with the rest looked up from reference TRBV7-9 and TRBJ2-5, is DTGVSQNPRHKITKRGQNVTFRCDPISEHNRLYWYRQTLGQGPEFLTYFQNEAQLEKSRLLSDRFSAERPKGSFSTLEIQRTEQGDSAMYLCASSPPGGENQETQYFGPGTRLLVL.

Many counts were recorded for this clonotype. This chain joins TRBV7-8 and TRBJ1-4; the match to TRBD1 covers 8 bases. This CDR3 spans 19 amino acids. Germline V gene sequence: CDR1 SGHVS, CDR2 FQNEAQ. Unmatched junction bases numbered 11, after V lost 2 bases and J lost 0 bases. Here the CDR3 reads CASSLQDRVYRATNEKLFF. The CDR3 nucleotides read TGTGCCAGCAGCTTACAGGACAGGGTTTATCGGGCAACTAATGAAAAACTGTTTTTT.

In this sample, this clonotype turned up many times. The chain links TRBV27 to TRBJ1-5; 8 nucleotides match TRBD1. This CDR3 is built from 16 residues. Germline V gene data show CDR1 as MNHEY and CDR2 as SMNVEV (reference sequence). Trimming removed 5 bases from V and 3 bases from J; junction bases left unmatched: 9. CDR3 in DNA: TGTGCCAGCAGTAACAGGACAGGGCTTTACAATCAGCCCCAGCATTTT. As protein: CASSNRTGLYNQPQHF.

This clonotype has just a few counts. The CDR3 bases are TGTGCCAGCAGGCGGACTAGCGGGGGTGGGAATGAGCAGTTCTTC. It encodes CASRRTSGGGNEQFF. The chain employs TRBV12-3 or TRBV12-4 and TRBJ2-1; 13 bases are shared with TRBD2. The CDR3 length is 15 residues. Germline trimming cut 6 bases from V and 7 bases from J; bases unmatched to any gene: 6.

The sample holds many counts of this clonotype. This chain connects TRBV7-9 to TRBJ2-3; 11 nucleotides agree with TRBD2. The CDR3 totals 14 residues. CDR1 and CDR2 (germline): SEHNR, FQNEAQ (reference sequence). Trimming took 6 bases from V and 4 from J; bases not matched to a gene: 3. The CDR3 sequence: CASSSSGGSDTQYF. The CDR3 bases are TGTGCCAGCAGTTCTAGCGGGGGGTCAGATACGCAGTATTTT.

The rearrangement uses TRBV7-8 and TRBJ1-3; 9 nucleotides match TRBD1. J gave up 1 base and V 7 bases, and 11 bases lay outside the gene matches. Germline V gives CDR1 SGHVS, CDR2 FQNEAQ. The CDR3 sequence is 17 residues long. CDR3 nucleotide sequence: TGTGCCAGCAAACGGGACAGGGTTGAATGGTCTGGAAACACCATATATTTT. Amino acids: CASKRDRVEWSGNTIYF.

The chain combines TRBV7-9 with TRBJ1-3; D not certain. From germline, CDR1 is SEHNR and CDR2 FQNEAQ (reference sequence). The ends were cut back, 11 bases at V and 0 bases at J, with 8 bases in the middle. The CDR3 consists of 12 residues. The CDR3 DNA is TGTGCCTCGACTTCCTCTGGAAACACCATATATTTT. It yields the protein CASTSSGNTIYF. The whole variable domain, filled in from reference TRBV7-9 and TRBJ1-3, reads DTGVSQNPRHKITKRGQNVTFRCDPISEHNRLYWYRQTLGQGPEFLTYFQNEAQLEKSRLLSDRFSAERPKGSFSTLEIQRTEQGDSAMYLCASTSSGNTIYFGEGSWLTVV.

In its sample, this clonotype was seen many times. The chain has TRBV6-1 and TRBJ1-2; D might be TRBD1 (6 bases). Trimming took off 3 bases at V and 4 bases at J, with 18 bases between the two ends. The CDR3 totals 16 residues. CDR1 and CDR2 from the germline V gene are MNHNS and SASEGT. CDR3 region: CASSDPRQELIYGYTF. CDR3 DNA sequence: TGTGCCAGCAGTGATCCCAGACAGGAGTTAATCTATGGCTACACCTTC.

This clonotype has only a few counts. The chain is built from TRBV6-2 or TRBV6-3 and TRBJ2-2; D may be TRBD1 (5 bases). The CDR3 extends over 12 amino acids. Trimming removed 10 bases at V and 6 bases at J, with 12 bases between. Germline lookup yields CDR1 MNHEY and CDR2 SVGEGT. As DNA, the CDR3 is TGTGCCACTCCCGACAGTTCCGGGGAGCTGTTTTTT. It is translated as CATPDSSGELFF.

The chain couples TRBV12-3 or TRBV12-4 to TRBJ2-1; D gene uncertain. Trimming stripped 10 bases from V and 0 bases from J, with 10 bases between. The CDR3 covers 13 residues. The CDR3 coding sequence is TGTGCCACAGGCCCCGTCTCCTACAATGAGCAGTTCTTC. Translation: CATGPVSYNEQFF.